This TCR beta chain originates from a study of T cells after yellow fever vaccination (dated by TCRdb to 2018 to 2020). Some background on the complete study: The SMART-Seq v4 Ultra Low Input RNA kit was used to prepare libraries from fractions with low cell numbers. To follow T-cell clones before and after both primary and booster YFV17D yellow fever vaccination, bulk TCR alpha and beta repertoires underwent longitudinal sequencing. The cohort comprised two healthy male donors, one aged 18 to 29 and one aged 30 to 40 years. Blood samples were taken at several timepoints before and after primary and secondary immunization, and bulk PBMC replicates and cell subsets were isolated.

To note about this clonotype: The target of this receptor is not known. No per-base quality is available; no much larger clone lies one base away.

The CDR3, from cysteine to phenylalanine, totals 14 residues. Left in the record is the CDR3 DNA by itself, 42 bases read in frame from the first base. Cut back by 3 bases and 6 bases, the V and J ends lie 16 bases apart. The CDR1 and CDR2 encoded by the germline V gene are SGHRS and YFSETQ. The intended sense of this specimen's treatment or condition label: live attenuated yellow fever vaccine strain. At each blood-draw timepoint, two biological replicates of bulk PBMCs were obtained. PBMCs were isolated from peripheral blood using a standard Ficoll-Paque protocol. RNA was extracted with TriZol from bulk PBMCs, CD4 and CD8 fractions, and dextramer-positive and dextramer-negative fractions. Study-level results and caveats: Most clones expanded after primary vaccination were re-detected after the booster (96% of CD4 and roughly 85% of CD8), suggesting broad memory maintenance. A small share of clonotypes was detected in both CD4 and CD8 compartments, with the overlap likely arising from convergent recombination. Because only a couple of donors were included in the study, the extent to which the findings can be generalized is limited. The secondary T-cell response was found to be weaker but faster than the primary response, with a peak reached on day 5 rather than on day 15. Because abundant contaminating clonotypes from the bulk population could be contained in FACS-sorted repertoires, computational filtering was required.

Synthesis of TCR cDNA relied on 5'RACE template switching, a step that introduced a universal primer site along with unique molecular identifiers. cDNA synthesis was primed from both the TCR alpha and TCR beta constant segments. Libraries were amplified in two PCR steps, with sample barcodes and sequencing adapters added in the second step. Sequencing of libraries was performed on Illumina HiSeq 2500 (2x100 bp) or NovaSeq (2x150 bp). The original methods were these. Reads were demultiplexed and collapsed into UMI consensus sequences with MIGEC, and V(D)J alignment was performed with MiXCR. Clonotypes responding to the vaccine were identified with edgeR on replicate PBMC samples, with the criteria of FDR below 0.01 and a log2 fold change above 5 up to day 15. Each bulk clonotype received a CD4 or CD8 identity based on whether the sequenced CD4 or CD8 repertoire contained that clonotype at higher abundance. The public sequencing data were trimmed at Q25 with fastp and processed into clonotypes with MiXCR by TCRdb, which kept only in-frame beta chains. Duplicate CDR3 protein sequences are folded into a single record with the most common DNA and genes. For this entry, the V and J calls and clone size follow TCRdb and not the study's own pipeline. The sample records 400,000 or so distinct CDR3 sequences, approximately 5.7% of which are singletons. Over 12% of the sample comes from the top ten.

In this chain, TRBV5-1 is recombined with TRBJ2-7; the D region may be TRBD1 or TRBD2, each matching 6 bases equally. Source: PBMCs, taken 5 days after the yellow fever booster vaccination. This clonotype was obtained from a man aged 25 to 45 who received the YFV17D yellow fever vaccine. The bases are TGCGCCAGCAGCTGGGGGGCAGGGAAGACCGAGCAGTACTTC. This sequence encodes CASSWGAGKTEQYF.